This entry features one TCR beta chain sequence. The antigen is undetermined. CD4+ T cells were isolated after about nine days of culture. Sequencing was performed with immunoSEQ multiplex PCR; in TCRdb, only in-frame clones are kept and a portion is missing. The sample includes some 39,000 clones, around 76% of them seen just once. The trim removed 6 bases at V and 4 bases at J, leaving 6 bases unmatched. Germline V CDR1 and CDR2: KGHDR, SFDVKD. This CDR3 has 15 residues. These data belong to a study of vaccination effects on CD4 cells after COVID-19. V usage is TRBV24-1 and J usage is TRBJ1-2, with 11 bases matching TRBD1. The sequence came from a human donor who received a COVID-19 vaccine. Sample: CD4+ T cells from PBMCs cultured without peptide, taken before COVID-19 vaccination. The CDR3: CATSFAGTGGYGYTF. The CDR3 DNA is TGTGCCACCAGTTTCGCCGGGACAGGGGGCTATGGCTACACCTTC.